Below are 18 T cell receptor beta chains sequenced from a single sample in a study of radiation and T cells in renal cell carcinoma. Time point described: baseline pretreatment blood. Stated treatment: 15 Gy SBRT to primary tumor, nephrectomy 4 weeks later. The table came from immunoSEQ multiplex PCR; TCRdb's copy has only in-frame clones and leaves some out. The top ten clones hold approximately 7% of a sample with about 59,000 clones, roughly three quarters of them seen once. Sequencing was performed on blood, taken from a patient whose treatment included radiotherapy and nephrectomy. The receptor source for this set is a man aged 60 to 69 with renal cell carcinoma.

This clone showed up just a few times. This chain connects TRBV11-2 to TRBJ2-7, with 13 bases lining up with TRBD2. The CDR3 covers 16 residues. From germline, CDR1 is SGHAT and CDR2 FQNNGV. Germline trimming cut 4 bases from V and 1 base from J; bases unmatched to any gene: 4. The CDR3: CASSSGTSGKSYEQYV. In nucleotides, the CDR3 is TGTGCCAGCAGCTCAGGGACTAGCGGGAAGTCCTACGAGCAGTACGTC.

V and J are TRBV30 and TRBJ1-4; D unclear. The CDR3 consists of 14 residues. CDR1 and CDR2 (germline): GTSNPN, SVGIG (reference sequence). With 0 bases removed from V and 0 bases from J, the gap between germline ends came to 5 bases. DNA of the CDR3: TGTGCCTGGAGTGTTCGCGCAACTAATGAAAAACTGTTTTTT. Protein product: CAWSVRATNEKLFF.

The chain couples TRBV11-3 to TRBJ2-4; unclear D gene. The CDR3 is 14 amino acids. The V end lost 5 bases, the J end lost 12 bases, and 20 bases lay between the germline ends. Germline V gene data show CDR1 as SGHNT and CDR2 as YENEEA. CDR3 amino acids: CASSPSPTAPYQYF. DNA of the CDR3: TGTGCCAGCAGCCCTTCCCCTACGGCTCCCTATCAGTACTTC.

The sample holds one count of this clone. This rearrangement joins TRBV5-1 to TRBJ1-3, with D possibly being TRBD1 (6 bases). Germline loops: CDR1 SGHRS, CDR2 YFSETQ. V was shortened by 0 bases and J by 8 bases, with 9 bases between the two germline ends. The CDR3 has 13 residues. CDR3 protein: CASSLEGGDTIYF. DNA of the CDR3: TGCGCCAGCAGCTTGGAAGGGGGGGACACCATATATTTT.

J is TRBJ1-1 and V is TRBV7-8, with D tentatively TRBD1 (5 bases). This CDR3 spans 15 amino acids. Germline-derived CDR1 and CDR2 are SGHVS and FQNEAQ. V was pared by 5 bases and J by 4 bases, with 17 bases between. In DNA, the CDR3 is TGTGCCAGCAGCCCGGGGGGGGTCGGGAGCACTGAAGCTTTCTTT. As protein: CASSPGGVGSTEAFF.

V gene TRBV6-6 combines with J gene TRBJ2-1; perhaps TRBD1 as D (5 bases). The V gene lost 2 bases and the J gene lost 6 bases, with 14 bases spanning the gap. CDR3 length: 15 residues. Germline CDR1 reads MNHNY; CDR2 reads SVGAGI (reference sequence). This CDR3 is CASSYGQGRLNEQFF. The CDR3, as DNA: TGTGCCAGCAGTTACGGCCAGGGCAGGCTCAATGAGCAGTTCTTC.

About this clone itself: In the same sample, other DNA sequences code for this CDR3. The V gene is TRBV7-9, the J gene TRBJ1-6; 9 nucleotides align to TRBD1. J lost 6 bases, V lost 5 bases, and 5 bases had no gene match. This CDR3 comprises 15 residues. CDR1 and CDR2 (germline): SEHNR, FQNEAQ (reference sequence). In nucleotides, the CDR3 is TGTGCCAGCAGCGATACGGGACAGGGTAATTCACCCCTCCACTTT. Its translation is CASSDTGQGNSPLHF.

The CDR3 reads CASSPDRGNEKLFF. As DNA, the CDR3 is TGTGCCAGCAGCCCGGACAGGGGTAATGAAAAACTGTTTTTT. The chain combines TRBV7-2 with TRBJ1-4, with 9 positions matching TRBD1. V lost 5 bases and J lost 4; bases outside the gene matches: 2. Germline CDR1 and CDR2: SGHTA and FQGNSA. The CDR3 loop spans 14 amino acids.

The sample holds one count of this clone. The chain employs TRBV5-1 and TRBJ2-7, with D possibly TRBD1 on 6 matching bases. Germline V gene lookup returns CDR1 SGHRS and CDR2 YFSETQ. This CDR3 spans 14 amino acids. Trimming left V 0 bases short and J 3 bases short, with 10 bases between. CDR3 sequence reads: CASSLGQEGYEQYF. The CDR3 DNA follows: TGCGCCAGCAGCTTGGGACAGGAAGGCTACGAGCAGTACTTC. Based on the CDR3 plus reference TRBV5-1 and TRBJ2-7, the full variable domain is KAGVTQTPRYLIKTRGQQVTLSCSPISGHRSVSWYQQTPGQGLQFLFEYFSETQRNKGNFPGRFSGRQFSNSRSEMNVSTLELGDSALYLCASSLGQEGYEQYFGPGTRLTVT.

The DNA for the CDR3 is TGTGCCTGGAGTGTCTACGCGGGGCTGGACTACGAGCAGTACTTC. It yields the protein CAWSVYAGLDYEQYF. The rearrangement links TRBV30 to TRBJ2-7; D is possibly TRBD2 (6 bases). Germline-derived CDR1 and CDR2 are GTSNPN and SVGIG (reference sequence). CDR3 length: 15 residues. Trimming pared 0 bases from V and 3 bases from J, leaving 15 bases between.

The CDR3 sequence: CASSLTGGAGTEAFF. CDR3 bases: TGTGCCAGCAGCTTGACAGGGGGCGCGGGCACTGAAGCTTTCTTT. This chain joins TRBV7-9 and TRBJ1-1; 10 nucleotides agree with TRBD1. The length of the CDR3 is 15 residues. With V trimmed by 3 bases and J by 4 bases, 5 bases remained unmatched. From germline, CDR1 is SEHNR and CDR2 FQNEAQ (reference sequence).

This chain connects TRBV5-1 to TRBJ2-4; no definite D call. This CDR3 contains 13 residues. The ends were cut back, 0 bases at V and 6 bases at J, with 7 bases in the middle. The V gene's germline CDR1 is SGHRS and CDR2 YFSETQ. The CDR3 nucleotides read TGCGCCAGCAGCTTGGGGTGGGGAAACATTCAGTACTTC. It specifies CASSLGWGNIQYF.

The V and J genes are TRBV5-6 and TRBJ2-1; 9 positions match TRBD1. The CDR3 has 15 residues. Germline CDR1 reads SGHDT; CDR2 reads YYEEEE. Germline trimming cut 4 bases from V and 3 bases from J; bases unmatched to any gene: 5. CDR3 coding DNA: TGTGCCAGCAGCACCTCGACAGGGGGCTACAATGAGCAGTTCTTC. This encodes CASSTSTGGYNEQFF.

The genes are TRBV27 and TRBJ2-4; D not certain. Trimming removed 0 bases from V and 4 bases from J, with 7 bases in between. Germline V gene lookup returns CDR1 MNHEY and CDR2 SMNVEV (reference sequence). CDR3 length equals 14 residues. Here the CDR3 reads CASSLSRLKNIQYF. The CDR3 nucleotides read TGTGCCAGCAGTTTATCGCGGCTTAAAAACATTCAGTACTTC.

The V call is TRBV27, the J call TRBJ1-5; D gene uncertain. CDR1 is MNHEY and CDR2 is SMNVEV in the germline V gene (reference sequence). The CDR3 sequence is 14 residues long. V was clipped by 5 bases and J by 5 bases, with 13 bases between them. CDR3 sequence reads: CASSPRAGDQPQHF. CDR3 coding DNA: TGTGCCAGCAGTCCGAGAGCTGGAGATCAGCCCCAGCATTTT.

V and J are TRBV18 and TRBJ2-7, with 13 bases aligning to TRBD2. The CDR3 totals 16 residues. V was clipped by 3 bases and J by 4 bases; unmatched bases: 6. Germline V lookup: CDR1 KGHSH, CDR2 LQKENI. CDR3 region: CASSPPGLAGSYEQYV. For the CDR3, the DNA is TGTGCCAGCTCACCGCCGGGACTAGCGGGGAGTTACGAGCAGTACGTC.

Only one count was recorded for this clone. V is TRBV2 and J is TRBJ2-6; the D gene is possibly TRBD1 (5 bases). Germline V gene data show CDR1 as SNHLY and CDR2 as FYNNEI. The CDR3 spans 14 residues. Deletions cut 1 base from V and 5 bases from J, with 6 bases between. The CDR3 loop is CASSEGGRANVLTF. The DNA for the CDR3 is TGTGCCAGCAGTGAAGGGGGCAGGGCCAACGTCCTGACTTTC.

As for this clone: A read error may explain this, as a much larger clone is one base away. This sequence joins TRBV11-3 and TRBJ1-1; D perhaps matches TRBD1 (6 bases). This CDR3 is 14 amino acids long. Germline CDR1 is SGHNT and CDR2 is YENEEA. DNA for the CDR3: TGTGCCAGCAGCTTACAGGGGCATAACATTGAAGCTTTCTTT. Protein product: CASSLQGHNIEAFF.